This T cell receptor (beta chain) emerged from a study of T-cell reconstitution after alpha-beta-depleted transplantation in children. Findings of the study overall: Several hundred expanded graft clones reportedly supplied alpha-beta T cells about two months after transplant.

A library of TCRbeta sequences, prepared with unique molecular identifiers, was generated. TCRdb analysed the PCR reads with MiXCR anew, one entry per CDR3 protein. The data show roughly 570,000 distinct CDR3 sequences, 25% to 30% seen once. Germline CDR1 SGHRS, CDR2 YFSETQ. CDR3 length: 13 amino acids. The sample holds a few counts of this clonotype. Its antigen is not identified. At one end the junction does not follow the germline gene, possibly because of a read error. The source is a boy under three years old with Wiskott-Aldrich syndrome, due to receive a stem cell transplant. This rearrangement joins TRBV5-1 to TRBJ2-5; the D gene is possibly TRBD2 (7 bases). The input for sequencing was PBMCs, taken before TCRalphabeta/CD19-depleted stem cell transplant. The CDR3 sequence is CASSRGGQETQYF. The CDR3 nucleotides are TGTGCCAGCAGCCGCGGGGGCCAGGAGACCCAGTACTTC.